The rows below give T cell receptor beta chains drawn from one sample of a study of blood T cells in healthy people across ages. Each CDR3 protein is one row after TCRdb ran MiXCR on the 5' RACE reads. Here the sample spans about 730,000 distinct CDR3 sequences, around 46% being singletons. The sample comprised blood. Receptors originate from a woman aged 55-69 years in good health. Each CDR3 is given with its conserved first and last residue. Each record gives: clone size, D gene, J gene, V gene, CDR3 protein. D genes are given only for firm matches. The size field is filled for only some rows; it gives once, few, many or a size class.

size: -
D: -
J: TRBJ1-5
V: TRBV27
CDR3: CASSPGTIGGQPQHF

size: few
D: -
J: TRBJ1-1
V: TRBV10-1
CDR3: CASSESGLRTEAFF

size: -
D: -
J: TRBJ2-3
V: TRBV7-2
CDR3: CASSPYENTDTQYF

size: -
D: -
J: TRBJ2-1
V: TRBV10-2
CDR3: CASSVQGGGEQFF

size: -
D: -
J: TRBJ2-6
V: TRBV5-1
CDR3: CASSLGAIATWANVLTF

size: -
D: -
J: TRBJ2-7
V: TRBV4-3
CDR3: CASSQVGGIGTYEQYF

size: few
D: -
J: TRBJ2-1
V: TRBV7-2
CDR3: CASSLGAGLEQFF

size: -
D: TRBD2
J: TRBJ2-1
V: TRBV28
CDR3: CASHTAGTDSEQFF

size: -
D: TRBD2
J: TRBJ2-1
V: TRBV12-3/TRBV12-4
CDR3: CASRAKPREIEQFF

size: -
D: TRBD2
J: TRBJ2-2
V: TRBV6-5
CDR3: CASSYGGGNTGELFF

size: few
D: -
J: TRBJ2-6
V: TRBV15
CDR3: CATSNMAAVGANVLTF

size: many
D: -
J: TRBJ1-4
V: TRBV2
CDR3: CASSISTISDEKLFF

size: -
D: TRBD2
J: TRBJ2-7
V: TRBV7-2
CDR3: CASSRAIRAGGPSFYEQYF

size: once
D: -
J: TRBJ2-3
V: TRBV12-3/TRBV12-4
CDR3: CASAIRYSADTQYF

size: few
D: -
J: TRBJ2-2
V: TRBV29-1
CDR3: CSVLDGNTGELFF

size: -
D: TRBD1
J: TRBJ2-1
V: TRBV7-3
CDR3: CASSSGQGFEQFF

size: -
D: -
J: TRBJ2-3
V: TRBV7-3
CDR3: CASSPGALRTDTQYF

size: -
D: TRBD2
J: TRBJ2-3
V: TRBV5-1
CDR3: CASSAGTSGRAGVDTQYF

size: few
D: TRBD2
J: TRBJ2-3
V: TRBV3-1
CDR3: CASSHASGGTDTQYF

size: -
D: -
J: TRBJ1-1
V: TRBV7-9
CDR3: CASSPAKVAEAFF

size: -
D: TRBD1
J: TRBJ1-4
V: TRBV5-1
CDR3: CACRTGFDEKLFF

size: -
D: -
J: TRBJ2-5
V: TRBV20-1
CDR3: CSAWGGGRTQYF

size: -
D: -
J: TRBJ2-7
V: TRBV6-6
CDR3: CASSVGQGGREQYF

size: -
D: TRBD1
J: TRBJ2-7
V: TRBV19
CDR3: CASSMYRDSSYEQYF

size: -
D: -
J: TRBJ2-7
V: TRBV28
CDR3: CASSATGPYEQYF

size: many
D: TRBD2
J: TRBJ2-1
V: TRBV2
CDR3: CASQLAGTSSSYNEQFF

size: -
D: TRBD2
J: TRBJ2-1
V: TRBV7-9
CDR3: CASSSQRGQTYNEQFF

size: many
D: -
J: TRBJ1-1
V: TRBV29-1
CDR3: CSVGGSSLTEAFF